The 16 T cell receptor beta chains reported below all come from one sample, sequenced in a study of CD8+ T cells in alopecia areata. Treatment described: oral pan-JAK inhibitor, 5-10 mg twice daily. RNA was extracted and reverse transcribed into cDNA as the sequencing template. Assay: immunoSEQ multiplex PCR; the TCRdb copy retains only in-frame clones and omits some. The table records around 140,000 clones, 45% to 60% of them present only once. The sample consisted of CD8+ T cells sorted from blood, taken at week 4, from a patient treated with tofacitinib. Every receptor here comes from a human donor with alopecia areata.

The rearrangement links TRBV9 to TRBJ2-7; TRBD2 matches at 7 bases. The CDR3 sequence is 14 residues long. Germline V lookup: CDR1 SGDLS, CDR2 YYNGEE. V lost 4 bases to trimming and J lost 4 bases; unmatched junction nucleotides: 8. The CDR3 DNA is TGTGCCAGCAGCTCCGGGGGGTCCGGGTACGAGCAGTACTTC. This codes for CASSSGGSGYEQYF.

This clone was detected only a few times. The V call is TRBV29-1, the J call TRBJ2-2, with D hard to call. V was shortened by 7 bases and J by 8 bases, with 8 bases between the two germline ends. The germline V gene encodes CDR1 SQVTM and CDR2 ANQGSEA. The CDR3 contains 10 residues. CDR3 DNA: TGCAGCGCGTGGGCAGGGGAGCTGTTTTTT. Translated, it gives CSAWAGELFF.

The gene calls are TRBV29-1 and TRBJ2-1; D perhaps matches TRBD2 (5 bases). The CDR3 spans 11 residues. V was clipped by 6 bases and J by 8 bases, with 11 bases between them. CDR1 and CDR2 from the germline V gene are SQVTM and ANQGSEA. The CDR3: CSVGSRDEQFF. The CDR3 DNA reads TGCAGCGTCGGCTCGAGGGATGAGCAGTTCTTC.

The chain is built from TRBV29-1 and TRBJ2-7; tentative D call: TRBD1 (5 bases). The CDR3 totals 13 residues. V lost 1 base, J lost 3 bases, and 10 bases lay in between. The germline gives CDR1 SQVTM, CDR2 ANQGSEA. CDR3 sequence: CSVEGGRLYEQYF. The CDR3 DNA sequence: TGCAGCGTTGAAGGGGGCAGGCTCTACGAGCAGTACTTC.

The chain has TRBV25-1 and TRBJ2-7; D ambiguous. CDR1 MGHDK and CDR2 SYGVNS come from the germline V gene. The CDR3 has 11 residues. Trimming took off 5 bases at V and 1 base at J, with 3 bases between the two ends. CDR3 DNA sequence: TGTGCCAGCAGTTGGTCCTACGAGCAGTACTTC. It is translated as CASSWSYEQYF.

The sample holds many counts of this clone. The rearrangement uses TRBV5-4 and TRBJ1-2; 7 positions match TRBD1. The junction had 18 bases not matched to a gene; V was cut back by 4 bases and J by 6 bases. The V gene's germline CDR1 is SGHNT and CDR2 YYREEE (reference sequence). The CDR3 runs to 17 residues. This CDR3 is CASSLNPKTRQGHGYTF. CDR3 sequence (DNA): TGTGCCAGCAGCCTGAACCCGAAGACAAGACAGGGCCATGGCTACACCTTC.

The sample holds a few counts of this clone. V and J are TRBV5-4 and TRBJ1-4; perhaps TRBD1 as D (5 bases). From germline, CDR1 is SGHNT and CDR2 YYREEE (reference sequence). Trimming pared 0 bases from V and 7 bases from J, leaving 10 bases between. This CDR3 contains 14 residues. In DNA form, the CDR3 reads TGTGCCAGCAGCTTGGCGGACAATGGTGAAAAACTGTTTTTT. Its protein is CASSLADNGEKLFF. The full variable domain, in which reference TRBV5-4 and TRBJ1-4 provide the parts outside the CDR3, is ETGVTQSPTHLIKTRGQQVTLRCSSQSGHNTVSWYQQALGQGPQFIFQYYREEENGRGNFPPRFSGLQFPNYSSELNVNALELDDSALYLCASSLADNGEKLFFGSGTQLSVL.

The rearrangement joins TRBV5-1 to TRBJ2-1; D gene ambiguous. The germline V gene has CDR1 SGHRS and CDR2 YFSETQ. The V and J ends lost 3 bases and 8 bases respectively, with 9 bases between them. This CDR3 contains 12 residues. The CDR3 DNA sequence: TGCGCCAGCAGCTACGCTGCTTATGAGCAGTTCTTC. This sequence encodes CASSYAAYEQFF.

Comment on this clone: In the same sample, other DNA sequences code for this CDR3. The chain combines TRBV9 with TRBJ2-7; D ambiguous. The CDR3 is 13 residues long. Trimming shortened V by 0 bases and J by 0 bases, and 4 bases separated the two germline ends. Per the germline V gene, CDR1 is SGDLS and CDR2 is YYNGEE. CDR3 sequence: CASSVGGSYEQYF. CDR3 DNA: TGTGCCAGCAGCGTAGGCGGCTCCTACGAGCAGTACTTC. Supplemented by reference TRBV9 and TRBJ2-7, the full variable domain reads DSGVTQTPKHLITATGQRVTLRCSPRSGDLSVYWYQQSLDQGLQFLIQYYNGEERAKGNILERFSAQQFPDLHSELNLSSLELGDSALYFCASSVGGSYEQYFGPGTRLTVT.

V gene TRBV29-1 combines with J gene TRBJ1-1; a possible D gene is TRBD1 (5 bases). Germline CDR1 and CDR2: SQVTM and ANQGSEA. This CDR3 has 11 residues. Trimming pared 4 bases from V and 11 bases from J, leaving 14 bases between. In nucleotides, the CDR3 is TGCAGCGTTGCATGGGCAGGGCGGGCTTTCTTT. This gives the protein CSVAWAGRAFF.

The sample holds a few counts of this clone. CDR3 sequence reads: CASSPDSPGSTDTQYF. In DNA, the CDR3 is TGTGCCAGCAGTCCCGACAGCCCGGGAAGCACAGATACGCAGTATTTT. The chain uses TRBV6-6 and TRBJ2-3, with D perhaps assigned TRBD1 or TRBD2 (5 bases each). Germline lookup yields CDR1 MNHNY and CDR2 SVGAGI (reference sequence). V lost 5 bases to trimming and J lost 0 bases, with 15 bases between them. CDR3 length equals 16 residues.

This clone was counted a few times. This sequence joins TRBV19 and TRBJ2-7, with TRBD1 matching 9 bases. J was trimmed by 4 bases and V by 3 bases; bases with no gene match: 4. The V gene's germline CDR1 is LNHDA and CDR2 SQIVND (reference sequence). There are 14 residues in the CDR3. The CDR3 loop reads CASSMGQGFYEQYF. The CDR3 DNA reads as TGTGCCAGTAGTATGGGACAGGGTTTTTACGAGCAGTACTTC.

The chain employs TRBV7-8 and TRBJ2-5; TRBD2 might be the D (7 bases). V shed 5 bases and J shed 4 bases, with 20 bases lying between them. CDR3 length: 16 residues. The germline V gene has CDR1 SGHVS and CDR2 FQNEAQ. The CDR3 nucleotides read TGTGCCAGCAGCCTACTCGCCGGAGGGGGGGGAGAGACCCAGTACTTC. This gives the protein CASSLLAGGGGETQYF.

CDR3 loop: CAISESLDRGTEAFF. The DNA of the CDR3 is TGTGCCATCAGTGAGTCTTTGGACAGGGGCACTGAAGCTTTCTTT. The chain couples TRBV10-3 to TRBJ1-1; TRBD1 matches at 9 bases. With 0 bases clipped from V and 4 bases from J, the junction kept 3 bases outside the gene matches. The germline CDR1 and CDR2 sequences are ENHRY and SYGVKD. The CDR3 runs to 15 residues.

The V gene is TRBV5-1, the J gene TRBJ2-1, with 7 bases identical to TRBD2. Germline lookup yields CDR1 SGHRS and CDR2 YFSETQ. The CDR3 runs to 17 residues. The V and J ends lost 0 bases and 2 bases, in that order; junction bases with no gene match: 8. CDR3 sequence: CASSLDGSGYTYNEQFF. The CDR3 region has the DNA TGCGCCAGCAGCTTGGATGGTAGCGGGTATACCTACAATGAGCAGTTCTTC.

V gene TRBV29-1 combines with J gene TRBJ2-1, with D maybe TRBD2 (6 bases). The CDR3 sequence is 16 residues long. With 7 bases removed from V and 0 bases from J, the gap between germline ends came to 19 bases. Germline V gives CDR1 SQVTM, CDR2 ANQGSEA. CDR3 sequence: CSAVLSLAHSYNEQFF. CDR3 nucleotides: TGCAGCGCCGTACTGTCACTAGCCCACTCCTACAATGAGCAGTTCTTC.